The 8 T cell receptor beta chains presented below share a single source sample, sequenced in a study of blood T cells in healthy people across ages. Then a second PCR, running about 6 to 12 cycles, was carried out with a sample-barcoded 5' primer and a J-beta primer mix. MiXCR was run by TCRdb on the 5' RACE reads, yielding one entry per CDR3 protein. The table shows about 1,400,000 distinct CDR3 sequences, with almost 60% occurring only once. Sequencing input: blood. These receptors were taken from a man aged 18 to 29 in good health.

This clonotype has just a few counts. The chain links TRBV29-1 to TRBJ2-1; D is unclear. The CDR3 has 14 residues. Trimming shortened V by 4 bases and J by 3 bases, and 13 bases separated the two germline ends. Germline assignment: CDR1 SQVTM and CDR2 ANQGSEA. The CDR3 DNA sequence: TGCAGCGTTGTTGGGGTTGGGCTCTACAATGAGCAGTTCTTC. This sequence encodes CSVVGVGLYNEQFF.

The CDR3 loop is CSARAGAGSRNEQYF. The CDR3 DNA is TGCAGTGCTAGGGCCGGGGCAGGGTCGCGGAACGAGCAGTACTTC. V gene TRBV20-1 combines with J gene TRBJ2-7; the D gene could be TRBD1 or TRBD2 (5 bases each). The ends were cut back, 3 bases at V and 5 bases at J, with 20 bases in the middle. CDR1 and CDR2 from the germline V gene are DFQATT and SNEGSKA (reference sequence). The CDR3 loop spans 15 amino acids.

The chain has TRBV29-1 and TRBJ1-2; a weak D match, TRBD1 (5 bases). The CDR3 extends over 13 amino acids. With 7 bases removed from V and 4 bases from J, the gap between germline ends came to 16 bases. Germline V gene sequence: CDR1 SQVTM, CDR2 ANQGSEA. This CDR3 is CSGSEGRGYGYTF. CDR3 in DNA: TGCAGCGGGTCCGAGGGGCGCGGCTATGGCTACACCTTC.

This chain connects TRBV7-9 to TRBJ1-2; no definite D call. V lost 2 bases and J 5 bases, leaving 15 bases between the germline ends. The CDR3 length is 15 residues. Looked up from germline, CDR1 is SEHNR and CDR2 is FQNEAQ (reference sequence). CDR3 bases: TGTGCCAGCAGCTTACCCCCCCTCACAGAGTATGGCTACACCTTC. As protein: CASSLPPLTEYGYTF.

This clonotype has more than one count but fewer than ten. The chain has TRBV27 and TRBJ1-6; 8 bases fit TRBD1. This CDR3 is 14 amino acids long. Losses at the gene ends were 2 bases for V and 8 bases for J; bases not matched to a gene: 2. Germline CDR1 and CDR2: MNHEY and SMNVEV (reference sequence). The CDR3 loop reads CASSLADRDSPLHF. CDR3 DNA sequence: TGTGCCAGCAGTTTAGCGGACAGGGATTCACCCCTCCACTTT.

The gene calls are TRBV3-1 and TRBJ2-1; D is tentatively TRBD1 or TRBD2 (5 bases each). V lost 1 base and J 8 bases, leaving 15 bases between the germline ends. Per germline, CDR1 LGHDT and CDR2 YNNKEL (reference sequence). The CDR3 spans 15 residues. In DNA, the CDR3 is TGTGCCAGCAGCCAAGTGGGGCTACGAGGGGATGAGCAGTTCTTC. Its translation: CASSQVGLRGDEQFF.

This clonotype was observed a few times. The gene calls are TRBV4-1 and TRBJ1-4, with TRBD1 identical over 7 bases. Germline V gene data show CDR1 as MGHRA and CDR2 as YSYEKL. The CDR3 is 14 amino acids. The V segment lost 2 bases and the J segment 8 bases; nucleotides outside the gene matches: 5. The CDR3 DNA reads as TGCGCCAGCAGCCAATCGGGGACAGACGAAAAACTGTTTTTT. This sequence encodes CASSQSGTDEKLFF.

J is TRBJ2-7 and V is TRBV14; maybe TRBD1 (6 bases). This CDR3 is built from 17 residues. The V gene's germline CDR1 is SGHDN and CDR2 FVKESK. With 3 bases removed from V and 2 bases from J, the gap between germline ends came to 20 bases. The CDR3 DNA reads TGTGCCAGCAGCCACCTTATCGGGGTCAGGGGACCCTACGAGCAGTACTTC. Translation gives CASSHLIGVRGPYEQYF.